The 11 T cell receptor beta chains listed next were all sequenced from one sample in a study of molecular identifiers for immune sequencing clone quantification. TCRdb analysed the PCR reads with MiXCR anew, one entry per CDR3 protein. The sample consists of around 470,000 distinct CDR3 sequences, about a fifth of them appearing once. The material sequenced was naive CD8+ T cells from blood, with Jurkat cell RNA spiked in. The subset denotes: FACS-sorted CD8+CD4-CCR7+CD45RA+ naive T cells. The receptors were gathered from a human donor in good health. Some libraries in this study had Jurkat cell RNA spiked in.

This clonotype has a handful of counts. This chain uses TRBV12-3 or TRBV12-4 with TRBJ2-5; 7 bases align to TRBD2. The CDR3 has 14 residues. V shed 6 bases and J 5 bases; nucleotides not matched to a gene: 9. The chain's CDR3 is CASRKAGTGETQYF. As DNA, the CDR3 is TGTGCCAGCAGAAAAGCGGGGACCGGCGAGACCCAGTACTTC.

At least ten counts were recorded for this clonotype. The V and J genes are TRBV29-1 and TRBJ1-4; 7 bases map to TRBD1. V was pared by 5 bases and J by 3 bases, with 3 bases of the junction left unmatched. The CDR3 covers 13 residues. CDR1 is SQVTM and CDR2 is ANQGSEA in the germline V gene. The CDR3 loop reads CSVMGQSNEKLFF. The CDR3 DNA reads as TGCAGCGTTATGGGACAGTCTAATGAAAAACTGTTTTTT.

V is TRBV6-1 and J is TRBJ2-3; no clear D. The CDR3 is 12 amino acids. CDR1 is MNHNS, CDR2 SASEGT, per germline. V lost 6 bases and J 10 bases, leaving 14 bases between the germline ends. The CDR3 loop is CASRVPQLSQYF. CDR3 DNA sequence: TGTGCCAGCAGAGTACCGCAACTATCGCAGTATTTT.

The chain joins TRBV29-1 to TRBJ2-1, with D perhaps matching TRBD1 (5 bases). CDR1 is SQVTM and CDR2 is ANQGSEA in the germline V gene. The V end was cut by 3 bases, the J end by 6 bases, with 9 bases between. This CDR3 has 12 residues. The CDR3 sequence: CSVDKRGNEQFF. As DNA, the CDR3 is TGCAGCGTTGACAAAAGGGGCAATGAGCAGTTCTTC.

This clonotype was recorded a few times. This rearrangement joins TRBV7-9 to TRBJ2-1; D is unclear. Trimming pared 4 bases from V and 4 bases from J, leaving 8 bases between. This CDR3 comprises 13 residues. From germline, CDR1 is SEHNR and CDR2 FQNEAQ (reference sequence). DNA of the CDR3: TGTGCCAGCAGCTCGACCCCTTACAATGAGCAGTTCTTC. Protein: CASSSTPYNEQFF.

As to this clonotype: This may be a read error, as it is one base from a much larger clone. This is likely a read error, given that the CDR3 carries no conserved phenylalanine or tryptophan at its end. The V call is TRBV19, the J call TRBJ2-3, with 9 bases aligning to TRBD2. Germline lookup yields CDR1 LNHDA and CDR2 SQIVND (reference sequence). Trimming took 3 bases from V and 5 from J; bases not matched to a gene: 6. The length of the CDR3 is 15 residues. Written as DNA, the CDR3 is TGTGCCAGTAGTATCGGCGGGGGGGCTTTAGATACGCAGTATCTT. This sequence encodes CASSIGGGALDTQYL.

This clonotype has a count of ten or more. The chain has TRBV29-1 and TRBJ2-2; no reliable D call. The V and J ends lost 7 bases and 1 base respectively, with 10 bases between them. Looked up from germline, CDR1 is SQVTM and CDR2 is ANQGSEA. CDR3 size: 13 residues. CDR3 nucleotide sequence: TGCAGCGCTAAGGACGGGAACACCGGGGAGCTGTTTTTT. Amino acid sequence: CSAKDGNTGELFF.

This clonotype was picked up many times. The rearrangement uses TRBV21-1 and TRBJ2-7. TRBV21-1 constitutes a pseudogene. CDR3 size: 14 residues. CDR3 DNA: TGTGCCAGCAGCAATTCACTGCTAACCTACGAGCAGTACTTC. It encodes CASSNSLLTYEQYF.

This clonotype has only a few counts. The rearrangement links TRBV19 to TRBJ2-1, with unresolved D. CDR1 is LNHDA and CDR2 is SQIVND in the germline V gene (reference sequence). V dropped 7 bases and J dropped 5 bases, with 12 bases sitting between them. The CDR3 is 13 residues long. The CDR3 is CASTGKIDNEQFF. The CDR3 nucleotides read TGTGCCAGTACGGGCAAGATCGACAATGAGCAGTTCTTC.

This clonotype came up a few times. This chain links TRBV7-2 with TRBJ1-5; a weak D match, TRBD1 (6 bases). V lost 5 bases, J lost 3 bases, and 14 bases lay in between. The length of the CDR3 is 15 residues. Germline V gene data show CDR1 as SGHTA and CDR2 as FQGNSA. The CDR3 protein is CASSPDRIYNQPQHF. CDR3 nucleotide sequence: TGTGCCAGCAGCCCTGACAGGATTTACAATCAGCCCCAGCATTTT.

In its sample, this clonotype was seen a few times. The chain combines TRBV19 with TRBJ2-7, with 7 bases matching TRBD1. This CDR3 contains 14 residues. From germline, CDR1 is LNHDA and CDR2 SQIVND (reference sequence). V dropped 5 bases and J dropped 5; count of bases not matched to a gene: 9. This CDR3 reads CASSPRQGAHEQYF. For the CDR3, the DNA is TGTGCCAGTAGTCCCCGACAGGGAGCGCACGAGCAGTACTTC.